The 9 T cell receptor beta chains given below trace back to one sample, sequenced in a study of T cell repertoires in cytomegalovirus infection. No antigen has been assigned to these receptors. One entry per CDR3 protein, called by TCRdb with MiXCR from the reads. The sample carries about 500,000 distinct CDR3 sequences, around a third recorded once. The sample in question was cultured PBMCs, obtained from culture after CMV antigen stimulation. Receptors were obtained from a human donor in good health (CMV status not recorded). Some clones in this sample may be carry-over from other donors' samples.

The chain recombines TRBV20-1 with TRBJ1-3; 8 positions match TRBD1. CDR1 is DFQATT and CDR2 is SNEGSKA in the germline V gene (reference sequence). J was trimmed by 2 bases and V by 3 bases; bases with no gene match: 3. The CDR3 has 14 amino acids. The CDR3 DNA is TGCAGTGCTAGCAGGGGGCAGGCTGGAAACACCATATATTTT. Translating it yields CSASRGQAGNTIYF.

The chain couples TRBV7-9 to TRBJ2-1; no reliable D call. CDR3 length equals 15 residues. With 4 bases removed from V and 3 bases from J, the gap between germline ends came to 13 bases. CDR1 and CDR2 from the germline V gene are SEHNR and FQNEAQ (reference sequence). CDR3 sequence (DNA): TGTGCCAGCAGCTCCCCCAGCTTTAGCTACAATGAGCAGTTCTTC. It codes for CASSSPSFSYNEQFF.

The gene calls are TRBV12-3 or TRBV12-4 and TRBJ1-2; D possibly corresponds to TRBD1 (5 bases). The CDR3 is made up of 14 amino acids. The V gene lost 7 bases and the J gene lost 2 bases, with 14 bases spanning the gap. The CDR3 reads CASTSGHVNYGYTF. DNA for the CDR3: TGTGCCAGCACCTCGGGGCACGTGAACTATGGCTACACCTTC.

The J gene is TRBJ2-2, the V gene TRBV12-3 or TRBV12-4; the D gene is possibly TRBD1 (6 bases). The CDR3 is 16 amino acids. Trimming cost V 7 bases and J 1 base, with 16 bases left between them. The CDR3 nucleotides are TGTGCCAGCAACCGAAAACAGGGTTTGAACACCGGGGAGCTGTTTTTT. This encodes CASNRKQGLNTGELFF.

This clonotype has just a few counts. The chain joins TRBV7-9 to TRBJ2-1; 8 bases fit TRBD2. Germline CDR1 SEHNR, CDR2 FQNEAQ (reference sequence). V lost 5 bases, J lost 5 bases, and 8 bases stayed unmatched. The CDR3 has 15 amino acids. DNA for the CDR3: TGTGCCAGCAGCCGGTGGCTAGCGGGTAACAATGAGCAGTTCTTC. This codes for CASSRWLAGNNEQFF. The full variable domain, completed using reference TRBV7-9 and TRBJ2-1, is DTGVSQNPRHKITKRGQNVTFRCDPISEHNRLYWYRQTLGQGPEFLTYFQNEAQLEKSRLLSDRFSAERPKGSFSTLEIQRTEQGDSAMYLCASSRWLAGNNEQFFGPGTRLTVL.

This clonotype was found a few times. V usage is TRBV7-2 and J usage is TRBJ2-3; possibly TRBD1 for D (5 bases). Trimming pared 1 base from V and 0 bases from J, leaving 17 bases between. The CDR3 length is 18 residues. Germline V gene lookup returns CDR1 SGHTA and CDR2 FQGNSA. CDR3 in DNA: TGTGCCAGCAGCTTAGAGGCGCCCGCAGGGTTTAGCACAGATACGCAGTATTTT. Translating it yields CASSLEAPAGFSTDTQYF.

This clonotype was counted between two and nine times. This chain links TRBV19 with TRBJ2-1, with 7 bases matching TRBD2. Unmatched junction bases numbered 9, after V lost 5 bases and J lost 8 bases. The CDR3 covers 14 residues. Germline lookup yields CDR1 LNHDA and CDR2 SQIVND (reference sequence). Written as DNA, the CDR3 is TGTGCCAGTAGTTCCGTCGGGAGGAAAGATGAGCAGTTCTTC. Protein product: CASSSVGRKDEQFF.

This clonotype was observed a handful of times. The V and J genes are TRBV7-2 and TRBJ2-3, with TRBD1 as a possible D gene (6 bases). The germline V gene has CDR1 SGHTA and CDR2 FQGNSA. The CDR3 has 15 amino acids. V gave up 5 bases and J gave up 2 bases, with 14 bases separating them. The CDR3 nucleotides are TGTGCCAGCAGCCACAGGGAGAGCCCCACAGATACGCAGTATTTT. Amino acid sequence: CASSHRESPTDTQYF.

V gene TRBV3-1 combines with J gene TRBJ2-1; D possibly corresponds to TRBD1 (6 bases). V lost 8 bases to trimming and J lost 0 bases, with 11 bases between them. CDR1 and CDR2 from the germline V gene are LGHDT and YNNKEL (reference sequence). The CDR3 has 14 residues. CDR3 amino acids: CASARDTSYNEQFF. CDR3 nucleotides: TGTGCCAGCGCCCGGGACACCTCCTACAATGAGCAGTTCTTC.